This T cell receptor beta chain was recovered during a study of blood T cell repertoires in COVID-19. This clone was seen ten or more times. The germline CDR1 and CDR2 sequences are SGHRS and YFSETQ. V shed 0 bases, J shed 5 bases, and the junction held 5 bases outside the gene matches. The CDR3 consists of 16 residues. Seattle-derived patients entered the study during active infection and were followed longitudinally. Only in-frame clones appear in the TCRdb table, and some are missing; sequencing was by immunoSEQ multiplex PCR. This sample has about 170,000 clones; approximately 79% occur once, and the top ten carry 5.5% to 7.5%.

The source of this sequence is a woman in her forties with COVID-19, enrolled during active disease. What was sequenced was peripheral blood. This chain joins TRBV5-1 and TRBJ2-7; 13 bases align to TRBD2. CDR3 sequence reads: CASSLGGLAGVDEQYF. The DNA for the CDR3 is TGCGCCAGCAGCTTGGGTGGACTAGCGGGAGTCGACGAGCAGTACTTC.